The 9 T cell receptor beta chains reported below all come from one sample, sequenced in a study of shared clonotypes between healthy human individuals (dated by TCRdb to between 2020 and 2021). CD8 naive samples were CD45RO-negative cells positively selected for CCR7, giving a CD45RA+CCR7+ population that excluded TemRA cells. Library generation was performed with the immunoSEQ multiplex PCR assay. Here the immuneACCESS table is served through TCRdb, limited to in-frame sequences with V and J called. Missing clones are a known gap in these copies; in checked studies unresolved V genes cover under half, and the rest lacks a known reason. Counted in this sample were about 580,000 clones; 98% of them appeared once. In total, the top ten clones hold 0.3% of the sample. Source material: naive CD8+ T cells sorted from blood. The intended sense of this specimen's cell subset or site label: CD45RA+CCR7+. Receptors were obtained from a man between 25 and 39 years old in good health.

The V and J genes are TRBV21-1 and TRBJ2-1; TRBD2 is taken as the D call from the table, unchecked against the DNA. TRBV21-1 is labeled a pseudogene. The CDR3 loop spans 17 amino acids. The CDR3 spells CASSKEAKRVSYNEQFF. The CDR3, as DNA: TGTGCCAGCAGCAAAGAGGCGAAGCGGGTCTCCTACAATGAGCAGTTCTTC.

The V call is TRBV27, the J call TRBJ2-1; 8 bases match TRBD2. CDR3 size: 15 residues. V gave up 4 bases and J gave up 7 bases; unmatched junction bases: 9. In germline, CDR1 is MNHEY, CDR2 SMNVEV (reference sequence). The CDR3 spells CASSSPGTSLNEQFF. CDR3 coding DNA: TGTGCCAGCAGTTCTCCCGGGACTAGTTTGAATGAGCAGTTCTTC.

The V and J genes are TRBV5-1 and TRBJ2-7, with 7 bases fitting TRBD1. Germline V gene data show CDR1 as SGHRS and CDR2 as YFSETQ. There are 13 residues in the CDR3. V was clipped by 6 bases and J by 3 bases; unmatched bases: 6. The CDR3 DNA reads TGCGCCAGCACCGGACAGGTAGACTACGAGCAGTACTTC. Translating gives CASTGQVDYEQYF.

The chain has TRBV7-3 and TRBJ1-1; D remains ambiguous. Trimming pared 5 bases from V and 4 bases from J, leaving 11 bases between. The CDR3 has 13 residues. CDR1 and CDR2 from the germline V gene are SGHTA and FQGTGA. In DNA, the CDR3 is TGTGCCAGCAGCCCCGAGGTGGGCACTGAAGCTTTCTTT. Amino acids: CASSPEVGTEAFF.

The chain has TRBV10-2 and TRBJ2-5, with TRBD1 matching over 7 bases. Per the germline V gene, CDR1 is WSHSY and CDR2 is SAAADI. This CDR3 region has 15 residues. Losses at the gene ends were 2 bases for V and 1 base for J; bases not matched to a gene: 4. CDR3: CASSEPRDSQETQYF. CDR3 coding DNA: TGCGCCAGCAGTGAGCCTCGGGACAGCCAAGAGACCCAGTACTTC.

The chain couples TRBV5-8 to TRBJ2-7; D not certain. V shed 2 bases and J shed 5 bases, with 5 bases lying between them. CDR3 length equals 11 residues. Germline lookup yields CDR1 SGHTS and CDR2 YDEGEE. The CDR3 region is CASSFEDEQYF. The CDR3 coding sequence is TGTGCCAGCAGCTTTGAAGACGAGCAGTACTTC.

The chain recombines TRBV27 with TRBJ1-4; D may be TRBD1 (5 bases). Trimming removed 4 bases at V and 8 bases at J, with 20 bases between. The CDR3 totals 16 residues. CDR1 MNHEY and CDR2 SMNVEV come from the germline V gene (reference sequence). The CDR3 DNA reads TGTGCCAGCAGTTCATCCCTGCAGGGCGCGGGAGAAAAACTGTTTTTT. Its translation is CASSSSLQGAGEKLFF. The entire variable domain, with the rest obtained from reference TRBV27 and TRBJ1-4, is as follows: EAQVTQNPRYLITVTGKKLTVTCSQNMNHEYMSWYRQDPGLGLRQIYYSMNVEVTDKGDVPEGYKVSRKEKRNFPLILESPSPNQTSLYFCASSSSLQGAGEKLFFGSGTQLSVL.

This clone was detected only once. The gene calls are TRBV6-4 and TRBJ2-1, with D possibly TRBD2 on 6 matching bases. Trimming removed 8 bases at V and 8 bases at J, with 19 bases between. The CDR3 runs 14 residues. Germline V gives CDR1 MRHNA, CDR2 SNTAGT. The chain's CDR3 is CASRKSAGSYEQFF. The CDR3 DNA follows: TGTGCCAGCCGTAAGTCTGCCGGGAGCTATGAGCAGTTCTTC.

The chain uses TRBV5-5 and TRBJ2-7; TRBD1 might be the D (7 bases). V was clipped by 0 bases and J by 7 bases, with 23 bases between them. The CDR3 loop spans 17 amino acids. The V gene's germline CDR1 is SGHKS and CDR2 YYEKEE (reference sequence). CDR3 coding DNA: TGTGCCAGCAGCTTGGGGGCGCTCGGCGACAGGGACTGGGAGCAGTACTTC. Encoded protein: CASSLGALGDRDWEQYF.